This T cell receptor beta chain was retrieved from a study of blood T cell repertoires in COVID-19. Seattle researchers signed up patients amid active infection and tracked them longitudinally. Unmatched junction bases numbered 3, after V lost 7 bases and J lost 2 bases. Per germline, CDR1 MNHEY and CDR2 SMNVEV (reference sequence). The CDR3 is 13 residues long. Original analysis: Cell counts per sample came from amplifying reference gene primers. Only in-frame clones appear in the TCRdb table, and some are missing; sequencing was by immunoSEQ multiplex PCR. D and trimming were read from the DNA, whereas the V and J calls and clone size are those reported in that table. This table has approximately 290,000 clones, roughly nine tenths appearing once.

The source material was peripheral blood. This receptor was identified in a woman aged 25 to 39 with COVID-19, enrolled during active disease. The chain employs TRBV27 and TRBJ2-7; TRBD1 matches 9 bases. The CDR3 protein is CASMGTGPYEQYF. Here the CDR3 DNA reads TGTGCCAGCATGGGGACAGGGCCCTACGAGCAGTACTTC.